These T cell receptor beta chains were read from a single sample in a study of T-cell memory formation after mild COVID-19. TCRdb used MiXCR to reprocess the 5' RACE reads, holding one entry per CDR3 protein. The sample has a few hundred thousand distinct CDR3 sequences; under 12% are singletons. Sequenced: PBMCs or a T cell subset sorted from them (not recorded which). The receptors originated from a young man who had mild COVID-19 (a few samples of this study predate the infection). Cell type and time point are not known. The CDR3 runs from the conserved cysteine through the conserved F or W. D genes are given only for firm matches. Clone size is given for some rows only: seen once, a few or many times, or a class if the clone is expanded.

few	TRBD2	TRBJ2-2	TRBV20-1	TGCAGTGCTGGGGGGGGTAACACCGGGGAGCTGTTTTTT	CSAGGGNTGELFF
-	TRBD2	TRBJ2-1	TRBV7-8	TGTGCCAGCAGCCGGGGGTCGGCGGGGGTCTACAATGAGCAGTTCTTC	CASSRGSAGVYNEQFF
many	TRBD2	TRBJ2-7	TRBV12-3/TRBV12-4	TGTGCCAGCAGCCGTGGACTAGCGGGGCTCTCCTACGAGCAGTACTTC	CASSRGLAGLSYEQYF
many	-	TRBJ2-2	TRBV12-3/TRBV12-4	TGTGCCAGCAGCATCATGGAATCCGGGGAGCTGTTTTTT	CASSIMESGELFF
-	TRBD2	TRBJ2-2	TRBV11-3	TGTGCCAGCAGCTTAGGTTCGGCGGGGGGAAACACCGGGGAGCTGTTTTTT	CASSLGSAGGNTGELFF
-	-	TRBJ1-1	TRBV5-1	TGCGCCAGCAGCTTTGGAGGGGATGCTGAAGCTTTCTTT	CASSFGGDAEAFF
few	-	TRBJ1-1	TRBV14	TGTGCCAGCAGCCATACCGGGACACCTTACTTCAACACTGAAGCTTTCTTT	CASSHTGTPYFNTEAFF
many	-	TRBJ1-6	TRBV5-6	TGTGCCAGCAGCTTAACCGACAATTCACCCCTCCACTTT	CASSLTDNSPLHF
-	-	TRBJ2-7	TRBV20-1	TGCAGTGCCTTCCAAGATAACTACGAGCAGTACTTC	CSAFQDNYEQYF
few	TRBD1	TRBJ2-5	TRBV4-3	TGCGCCAGCAGCCAAGGGCACGGACAGGGGAGGGGGGAGACCCAGTACTTC	CASSQGHGQGRGETQYF
-	TRBD1	TRBJ1-5	TRBV7-3	TGTGCCAGCAGCCTTGACAGGGACAATCAGCCCCAGCATTTT	CASSLDRDNQPQHF
few	-	TRBJ2-1	TRBV24-1	TGTGCCACCAGTGCTGGACTGGGCTCCTACAATGAGCAGTTCTTC	CATSAGLGSYNEQFF
-	-	TRBJ2-7	TRBV9	TGTGCCAGCAGCGTAGCATCGGGGGAGGTAGCCTACGAGCAGTACTTC	CASSVASGEVAYEQYF
-	-	TRBJ2-7	TRBV2	TGTGCCAGCGGGGGGCAGGGCCACTCCTACGAGCAGTACTTC	CASGGQGHSYEQYF
-	-	TRBJ2-3	TRBV10-3	TGTGCCATCGAGGAGTCGTTAACAGCCACAGATACGCAGTATTTT	CAIEESLTATDTQYF
-	TRBD1	TRBJ2-1	TRBV5-1	TGCACCAGCAGCAGATTTTACAGGGGTGAGGAGCAGTTCTTC	CTSSRFYRGEEQFF
-	TRBD2	TRBJ2-3	TRBV24-1	TGTGCCACCAGTGATTGGACTAGCGGGGAAGATACGCAGTATTTT	CATSDWTSGEDTQYF
-	-	TRBJ2-4	TRBV2	TGTGCCAGCAGAGAACAGGGAACCAAAAACATTCAGTACTTC	CASREQGTKNIQYF